These 18 T cell receptor beta chains were all obtained from the same sample, sequenced in a study of tumor-infiltrating lymphocytes in primary liver carcinoma. DNA and RNA were both co-extracted from approximately 20-30 mg of bulk tissue that had not been sorted. Making TCR beta cDNA involved approximately 0.5 ug total RNA and a constant-region primer. Libraries of TCR beta came from three nested multiplex PCR rounds with slightly modified ARM-PCR. The first two PCR rounds used TRBV1-TRBV30 forward primers with a C-beta reverse primer, nine to eleven cycles each. One entry per CDR3 protein, called by TCRdb with MiXCR from the multiplex PCR reads. The table includes 95,000 to 150,000 distinct CDR3 sequences, 60% to 70% detected once. Sequenced: liver tumor tissue from sampling region 1. Subset noted: tumor region T1, superior pole. These receptors all come from an older woman with primary liver carcinoma and hepatitis B virus infection.

This clonotype was recorded once. The junction departs from the called germline gene at one end, perhaps through a read error. The chain uses TRBV29-1 and TRBJ2-7, with a weak D call TRBD1 (5 bases). The CDR3 extends over 19 amino acids. CDR1 and CDR2 (germline): SQVTM, ANQGSEA. As DNA, the CDR3 is TGCAGCGTTCATACAGGTAATCCCGCCTCCAAAAACCCGACCTACGAGCAGTGCTTC. Amino acids: CSVHTGNPASKNPTYEQCF.

A single count supports this clonotype. One end of the junction does not line up with germline, which may come from a read error. The rearrangement uses TRBV11-2 and TRBJ2-1; maybe TRBD1 (6 bases). Germline CDR1 and CDR2: SGHAT and FQNNGV. This CDR3 contains 16 residues. The CDR3: CASSLFPGATRNEKFF. The CDR3 DNA is TGTGCCAGCAGCCTCTTTCCAGGGGCTACACGTAATGAGAAGTTCTTC.

Of note for this clonotype: This sequence may be a read error, since a much larger clone differs from it by one base. The chain couples TRBV10-3 to TRBJ1-1, with D possibly being TRBD1 (6 bases). From germline, CDR1 is ENHRY and CDR2 SYGVKD. The CDR3 has 12 residues. Between the trimmed V and J ends, which lost 8 bases and 6 bases, there was a span of 13 bases. CDR3 sequence reads: CAIQNRVAEAFF. DNA for the CDR3: TGTGCCATCCAAAACAGGGTGGCTGAAGCTTTCTTT.

V and J are TRBV7-9 and TRBJ1-1; weak D call: TRBD1 (5 bases). The germline CDR1 and CDR2 sequences are SEHNR and FQNEAQ (reference sequence). The CDR3 extends over 12 amino acids. With 1 base removed from V and 8 bases from J, the gap between germline ends came to 8 bases. Here the CDR3 reads CASSLGGMEAFF. DNA for the CDR3: TGTGCCAGCAGCTTAGGGGGGATGGAAGCTTTCTTT.

By its share, this clonotype is medium-sized. V and J are TRBV11-2 and TRBJ2-7, with D maybe TRBD2 (5 bases). Germline values: CDR1 SGHAT, CDR2 FQNNGV. The CDR3 spans 13 residues. Trimming removed 3 bases from V and 3 bases from J, with 9 bases in between. CDR3: CASSFGRGYEQYF. In nucleotides, the CDR3 is TGTGCCAGCAGCTTCGGTCGGGGCTACGAGCAGTACTTC.

Points on this clonotype: A much larger clone lies a single base off, so this may be a read error. This rearrangement joins TRBV6-5 to TRBJ2-1; TRBD1 matches 7 bases. CDR1 is MNHEY and CDR2 is SVGAGI in the germline V gene. CDR3 length equals 15 residues. CDR3 sequence: CVSSQTGTPYNEQFF. The DNA of the CDR3 is TGTGTCAGCAGTCAGACAGGGACCCCCTACAATGAGCAGTTCTTC.

About this clonotype: Given the absence of the conserved phenylalanine or tryptophan at the CDR3 end, a read error is likely. The chain carries TRBV4-2 and TRBJ2-3; D gene ambiguous. The CDR3 sequence is 14 residues long. Germline assignment: CDR1 LGHNA and CDR2 YNFKEQ. The CDR3 coding sequence is TGTGCCAGCAGCCAAGATAGGCAGCAAGATATGCAGTATTTG. Translating gives CASSQDRQQDMQYL.

There are many counts of this clonotype. One end of the junction fails to match germline, which may point to a read error. CDR3 sequence reads: CASSLAANTGELFF. The CDR3 coding sequence is TGTGCCAGCAGTCTAGCAGCGAACACCGGGGAGCTGTTTTTT. The chain uses TRBV12-3 or TRBV12-4 and TRBJ2-2; possible D gene TRBD2, 5 bases. The CDR3 consists of 14 residues.

This clonotype was detected once. V gene TRBV12-3 or TRBV12-4 combines with J gene TRBJ1-5; 10 bases agree with TRBD1. The CDR3 has 16 amino acids. J was trimmed by 9 bases and V by 6 bases; bases with no gene match: 14. This CDR3 reads CASRPVTGGGAGPQHF. CDR3 in DNA: TGTGCCAGCAGACCCGTGACAGGGGGCGGAGCGGGGCCCCAGCATTTT.

As to this clonotype: This may arise from a read error, as a much more abundant clone is one base away. The rearrangement links TRBV28 to TRBJ2-1; D gene ambiguous. V was trimmed by 8 bases and J by 8 bases, leaving 10 bases between them. The CDR3 sequence is 11 residues long. Germline CDR1 reads MDHEN; CDR2 reads SYDVKM. CDR3 loop: CASGSFHEQFF. CDR3 nucleotides: TGTGCCAGCGGCTCTTTCCATGAGCAGTTCTTC. Full variable domain (rest looked up from reference TRBV28 and TRBJ2-1): DVKVTQSSRYLVKRTGEKVFLECVQDMDHENMFWYRQDPGLGLRLIYFSYDVKMKEKGDIPEGYSVSREKKERFSLILESASTNQTSMYLCASGSFHEQFFGPGTRLTVL.

Note on this clonotype: Given a much more abundant clone one base away, this may be a read error. The chain joins TRBV29-1 to TRBJ2-1; 7 bases map to TRBD2. This CDR3 comprises 15 residues. In germline, CDR1 is SQVTM, CDR2 ANQGSEA. The CDR3 nucleotides read TGCAGCGTTGAGGCTAGCGGAAGCTCCTACAATGAGCAGTTATTC. Translated: CSVEASGSSYNEQLF.

The chain uses TRBV11-3 and TRBJ2-1; TRBD2 matches at 13 bases. The DNA end lines up better with TRBJ2-7; the J call may be wrong. The CDR3 is 15 residues long. The germline V gene has CDR1 SGHNT and CDR2 YENEEA. For the CDR3, the DNA is TGTGCCAGCAGTCCCGGGACTAGCGGGAACCTCGAGCAGTACTTC. The encoded protein is CASSPGTSGNLEQYF.

Turning to this clonotype: The junction differs from germline at one of its ends, possibly a read error. The chain carries TRBV28 and TRBJ1-3; D is unresolved. From germline, CDR1 is MDHEN and CDR2 SYDVKM. The CDR3 runs 13 residues. This chain's CDR3 is CASSPSYGNTTYF. The CDR3 nucleotides read TGTGCCAGCAGTCCCAGCTATGGAAACACCACATATTTT.

As concerns this clonotype: A much larger clone differs by one base, so this may be a read error. This is likely a read error, given that the CDR3 carries no conserved phenylalanine or tryptophan at its end. This chain uses TRBV6-5 with TRBJ2-7; TRBD1 matches 10 bases. V shed 5 bases, J shed 1 base, and the junction held 5 bases outside the gene matches. Per germline, CDR1 MNHEY and CDR2 SVGAGI. The CDR3 sequence is 15 residues long. CDR3 coding DNA: TGTGCCAGCAGTGGTAGGGACAGGGGTTCCTACGAGCAGTACCTC. Amino acids: CASSGRDRGSYEQYL.

Turning to this clonotype: One junction end does not reproduce the germline sequence, and a read error may be involved. The chain is built from TRBV11-2 and TRBJ1-1; 7 bases line up with TRBD1. Germline V CDR1 and CDR2: SGHAT, FQNNGV. This CDR3 spans 13 amino acids. The CDR3 nucleotides are TGTGCCAGCAGCTGGCGGATAGGCGAGGGGGCTATCTTT. Its translation is CASSWRIGEGAIF.

On this clonotype: With a much larger clone just one base away, this may be a read error. The J gene is TRBJ2-3, the V gene TRBV14; D uncertain. Trimming cost V 4 bases and J 4 bases, with 21 bases left between them. CDR1 is SGHDN and CDR2 is FVKESK in the germline V gene. The length of the CDR3 is 17 residues. The CDR3 bases are TGTGCCAGCAGCCCCGGAAGGTGGGCGGTAGGGCCAGATACGCAGTATTTT. Residues: CASSPGRWAVGPDTQYF.

Remarks on this clonotype: A read error may explain this, as a much larger clone is one base away. V is TRBV28 and J is TRBJ1-2; D remains unclear. Per the germline V gene, CDR1 is MDHEN and CDR2 is SYDVKM. There are 16 residues in the CDR3. Here the CDR3 reads CARSSPAEAAYYGYTF. The CDR3 DNA sequence: TGTGCCAGGAGTTCCCCCGCGGAGGCCGCCTACTATGGCTACACCTTC.

For this clonotype: It may be a read error: a sequence one base away is much more abundant. The chain is built from TRBV29-1 and TRBJ2-2; D not certain. The CDR3 covers 16 residues. Trimming took off 2 bases at V and 5 bases at J, with 18 bases between the two ends. Germline assignment: CDR1 SQVTM and CDR2 ANQGSEA. The CDR3, as DNA: TGCAGCGTTGAACCCCTCTGGCTGGAAGGGACCGGGGAGCTGTTTTTT. This encodes CSVEPLWLEGTGELFF.